This T cell receptor beta chain came from a study of blood T cell repertoires in COVID-19. CDR1 is SGHNT, CDR2 YYREEE, per germline (reference sequence). Trimming took 4 bases from V and 7 from J; bases not matched to a gene: 16. The CDR3 loop spans 17 amino acids. In this sample, this clone turned up a few times. This table comes from immunoSEQ multiplex PCR, and its TCRdb copy is limited to in-frame clones, with some not included. This sample has 400,000 to 500,000 clones; about 88% occur once, and the top ten carry about 1.5%. The sequencing input was PBMCs or T cells enriched from blood (not recorded which). The TCR comes from a woman aged 18-29 years who had been exposed to COVID-19. The chain is built from TRBV5-4 and TRBJ2-3, with 9 bases that match TRBD1. CDR3 coding DNA: TGTGCCAGCAGCCCGGGAACGGCAGGGACAGGGTTAAATACGCAGTATTTT. Protein sequence: CASSPGTAGTGLNTQYF. The full variable domain, in which reference TRBV5-4 and TRBJ2-3 provide the parts outside the CDR3, is ETGVTQSPTHLIKTRGQQVTLRCSSQSGHNTVSWYQQALGQGPQFIFQYYREEENGRGNFPPRFSGLQFPNYSSELNVNALELDDSALYLCASSPGTAGTGLNTQYFGPGTRLTVL.